There are a few counts of the clone carrying this T cell receptor beta chain. Its antigen is not known. This entry is derived from a study of regulatory T cells in long-lasting Graves disease. Both iRepertoire HTBI primers and Arm-PCR of CDR3 regions were used to build the TCR beta libraries. Authors' analysis steps: Among the samples, around 60 TRBV and 14 to 15 TRBJ segments were identified. Via MiXCR, TCRdb re-called the multiplex PCR reads, giving one row per CDR3 protein. TCRdb's processing, not the authors', yielded these V and J calls. Of roughly 500,000 distinct CDR3 sequences in the sample, under 25% were seen once. This sample's time point: persistent/refractory GD, antithyroid drugs over 5 years with positive TRAb. Scientists built the TCR library using RNA that was extracted from PBMCs. Study-wide points: It was peripheral blood alone, not thyroid tissue, that was studied. Persistent Graves' cases showed lower TCR diversity than newly diagnosed cases.

The germline V gene has CDR1 SEHNR and CDR2 FQNEAQ (reference sequence). J lost 0 bases, V lost 1 base, and 2 bases had no gene match. The CDR3 runs to 16 residues. The TCR sequence derives from a female donor with Graves disease. The specimen was peripheral blood mononuclear cells (PBMCs), collected when the disease was refractory, from a patient treated with antithyroid drugs. This chain links TRBV7-9 with TRBJ1-5; TRBD1 matches at 8 bases. In DNA form, the CDR3 reads TGTGCCAGCAGCTTAGGGACAGGGTCTAGCAATCAGCCCCAGCATTTT. Protein: CASSLGTGSSNQPQHF.